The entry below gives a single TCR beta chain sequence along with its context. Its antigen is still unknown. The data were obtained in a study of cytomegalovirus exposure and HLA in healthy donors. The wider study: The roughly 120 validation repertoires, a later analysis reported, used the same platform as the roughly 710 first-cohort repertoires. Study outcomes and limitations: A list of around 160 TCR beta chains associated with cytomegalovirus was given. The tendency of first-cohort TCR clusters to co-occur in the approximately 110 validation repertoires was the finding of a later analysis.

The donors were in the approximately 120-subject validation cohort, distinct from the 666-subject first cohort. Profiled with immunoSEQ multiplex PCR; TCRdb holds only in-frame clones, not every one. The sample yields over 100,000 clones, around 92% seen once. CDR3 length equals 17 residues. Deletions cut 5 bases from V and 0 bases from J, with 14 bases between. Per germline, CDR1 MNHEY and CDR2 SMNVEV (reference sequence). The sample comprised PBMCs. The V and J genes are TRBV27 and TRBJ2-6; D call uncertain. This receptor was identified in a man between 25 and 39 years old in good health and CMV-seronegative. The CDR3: CASSLGALSSGANVLTF. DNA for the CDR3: TGTGCCAGCAGTCTAGGCGCATTGAGCTCTGGGGCCAACGTCCTGACTTTC.